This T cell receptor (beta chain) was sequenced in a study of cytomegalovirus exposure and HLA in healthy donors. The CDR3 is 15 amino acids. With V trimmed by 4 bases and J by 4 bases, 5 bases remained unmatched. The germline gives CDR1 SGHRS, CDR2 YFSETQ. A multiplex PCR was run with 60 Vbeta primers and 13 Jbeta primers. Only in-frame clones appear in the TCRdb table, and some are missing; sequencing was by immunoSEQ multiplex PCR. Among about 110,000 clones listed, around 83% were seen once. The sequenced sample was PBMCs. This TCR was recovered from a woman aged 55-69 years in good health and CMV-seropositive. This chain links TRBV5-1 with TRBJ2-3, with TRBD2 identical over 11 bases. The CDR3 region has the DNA TGCGCCAGCAGCCCGGGGACTAGCGGTGCAGATACGCAGTATTTT. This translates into CASSPGTSGADTQYF.